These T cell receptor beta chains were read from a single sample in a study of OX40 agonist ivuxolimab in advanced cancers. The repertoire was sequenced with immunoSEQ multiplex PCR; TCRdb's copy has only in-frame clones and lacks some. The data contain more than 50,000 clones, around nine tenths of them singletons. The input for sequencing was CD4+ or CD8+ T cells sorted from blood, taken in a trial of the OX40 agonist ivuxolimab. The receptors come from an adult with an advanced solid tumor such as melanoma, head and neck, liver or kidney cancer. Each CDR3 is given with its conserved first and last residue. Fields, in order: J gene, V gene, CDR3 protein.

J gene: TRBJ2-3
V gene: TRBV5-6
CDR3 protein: CASSLMGILIAGVDTQYF

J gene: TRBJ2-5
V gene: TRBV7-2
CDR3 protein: CASKVGTQETQYF

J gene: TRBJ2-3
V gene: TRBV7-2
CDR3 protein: CASSLDGRATDTQYF

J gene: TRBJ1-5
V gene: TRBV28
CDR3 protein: CALGQGNQPQHF

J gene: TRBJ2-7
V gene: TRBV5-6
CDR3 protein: CASSLARLAGEVLYEQYF

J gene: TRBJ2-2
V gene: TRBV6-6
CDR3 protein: CASSRTGTGELFF

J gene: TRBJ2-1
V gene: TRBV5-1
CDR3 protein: CASSFQPGTGGYNEQFF

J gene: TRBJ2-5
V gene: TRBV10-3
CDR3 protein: CAISGRAPQETQYF

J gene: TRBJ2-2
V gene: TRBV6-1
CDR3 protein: CASQGDPYTGELFF

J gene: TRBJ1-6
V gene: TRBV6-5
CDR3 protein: CASTTGLEGSPLHF

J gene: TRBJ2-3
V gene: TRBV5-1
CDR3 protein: CASSLTRGDLTDTQYF

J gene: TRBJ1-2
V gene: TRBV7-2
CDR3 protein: CASSPGQAAKVYGYTF

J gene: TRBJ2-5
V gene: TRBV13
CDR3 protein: CASSLRGAGERAETQYF

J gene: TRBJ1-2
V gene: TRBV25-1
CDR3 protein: CASSDDRGGSYGYTF

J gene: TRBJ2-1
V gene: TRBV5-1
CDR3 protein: CASSYSGTSWFF

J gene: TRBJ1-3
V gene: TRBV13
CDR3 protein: CASSSSRAGNTIYF

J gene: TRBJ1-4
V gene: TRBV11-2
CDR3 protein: CASSLTGVATNEKLFF

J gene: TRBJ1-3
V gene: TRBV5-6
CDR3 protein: CASSLDGVRIGNTIYF

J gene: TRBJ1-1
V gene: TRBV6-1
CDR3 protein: CASSPWDTMNTEAFF

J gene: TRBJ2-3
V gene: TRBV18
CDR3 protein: CASSPAGTGGWDTQYF

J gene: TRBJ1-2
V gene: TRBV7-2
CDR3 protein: CASSPSDRVGGYTF

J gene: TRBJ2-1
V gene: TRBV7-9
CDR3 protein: CASSLGGLAGVDEQFF

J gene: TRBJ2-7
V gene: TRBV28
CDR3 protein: CASSLARGEQYF

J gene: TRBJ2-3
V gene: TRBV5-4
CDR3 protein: CASSLELSKVTDTQYF

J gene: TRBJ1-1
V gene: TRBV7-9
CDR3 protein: CASRPHNRGGTEAFF

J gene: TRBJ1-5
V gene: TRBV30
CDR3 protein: CAWKSRLTPDQPQHF

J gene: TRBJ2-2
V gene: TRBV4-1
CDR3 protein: CASSRGTSGGNTGELFF

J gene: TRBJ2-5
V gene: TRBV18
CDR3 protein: CASSGPGGRAQETQYF

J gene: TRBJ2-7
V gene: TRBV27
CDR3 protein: CASSLGGRPSSYPAYEQYF

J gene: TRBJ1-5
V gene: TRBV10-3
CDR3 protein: CAINREVGGNQPQHF

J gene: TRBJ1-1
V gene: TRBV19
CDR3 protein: CASNRDREAFF

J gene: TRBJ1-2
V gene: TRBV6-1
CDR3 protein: CASLPGRDYGYTF

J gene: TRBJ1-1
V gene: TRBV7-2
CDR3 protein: CASSLEYGEAFF

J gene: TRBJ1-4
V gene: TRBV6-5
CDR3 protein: CASSYSGGREEKLFF

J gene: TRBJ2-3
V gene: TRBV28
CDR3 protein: CASSGLAGNTDTQYF

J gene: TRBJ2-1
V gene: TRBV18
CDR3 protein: CASSPQVSNEQFF

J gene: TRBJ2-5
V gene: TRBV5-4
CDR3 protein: CASSRRDNPREYF

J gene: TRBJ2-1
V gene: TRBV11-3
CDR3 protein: CASRGLADNEQFF

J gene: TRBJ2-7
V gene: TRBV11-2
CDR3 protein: CASSFSGTSHYEQYF

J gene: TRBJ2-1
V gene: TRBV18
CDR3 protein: CASSRRGGYDEQFF

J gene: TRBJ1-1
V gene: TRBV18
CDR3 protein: CASSPPGWTGEAFF

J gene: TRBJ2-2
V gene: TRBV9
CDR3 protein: CASTPNTGELFF

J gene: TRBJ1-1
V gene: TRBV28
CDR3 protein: CASSTTGGVTEAFF

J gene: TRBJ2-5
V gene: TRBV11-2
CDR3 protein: CASSLGRRTSLAETQYF

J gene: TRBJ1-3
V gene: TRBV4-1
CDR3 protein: CASSRQGMTGNTIYF

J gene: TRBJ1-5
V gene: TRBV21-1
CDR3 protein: CASLKGQLSNQPQHF

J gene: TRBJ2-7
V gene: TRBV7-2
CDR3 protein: CASSLDSSYEQYF

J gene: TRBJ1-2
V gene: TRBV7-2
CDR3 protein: CASSAQGGGVGYTF

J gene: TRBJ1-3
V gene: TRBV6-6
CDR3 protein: CASLLTSGNTIYF

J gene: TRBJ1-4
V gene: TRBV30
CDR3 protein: CAWSFGGGAIGEKLFF

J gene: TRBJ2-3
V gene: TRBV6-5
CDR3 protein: CASSFRLTDTQYF

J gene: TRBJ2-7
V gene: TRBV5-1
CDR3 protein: CASSSAGTEFEQYF

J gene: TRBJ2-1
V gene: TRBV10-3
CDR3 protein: CATGTARSGEQFF